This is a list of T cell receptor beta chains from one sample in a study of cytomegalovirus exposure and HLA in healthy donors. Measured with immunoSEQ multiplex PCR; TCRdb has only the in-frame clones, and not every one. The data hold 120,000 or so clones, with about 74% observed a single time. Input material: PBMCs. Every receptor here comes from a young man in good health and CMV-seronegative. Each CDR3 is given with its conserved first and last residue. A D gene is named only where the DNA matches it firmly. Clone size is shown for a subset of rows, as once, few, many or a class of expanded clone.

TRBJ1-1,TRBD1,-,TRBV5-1,CASSGDSGKTEAFF,TGCGCCAGCAGCGGGGACAGTGGAAAAACTGAAGCTTTCTTT
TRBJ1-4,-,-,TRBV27,CASSATVNEKLFF,TGTGCCAGCAGTGCGACAGTTAATGAAAAACTGTTTTTT
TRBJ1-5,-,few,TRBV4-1,CASSQDPGEYQPQHF,TGCGCCAGCAGCCAAGATCCTGGGGAGTATCAGCCCCAGCATTTT
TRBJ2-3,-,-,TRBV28,CASSQPQRSTDTQYF,TGTGCCAGCAGCCAACCTCAGCGGAGCACAGATACGCAGTATTTT
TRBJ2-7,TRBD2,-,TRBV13,CASSSRGGTYEQYF,TGTGCCAGCAGCTCTCGGGGGGGCACCTACGAGCAGTACTTC
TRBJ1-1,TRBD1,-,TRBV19,CASSENRGGEAFF,TGTGCCAGTAGTGAAAACAGGGGCGGGGAAGCTTTCTTT
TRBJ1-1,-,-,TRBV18,CASATGIDTEAFF,TGTGCCAGCGCGACAGGAATTGACACTGAAGCTTTCTTT
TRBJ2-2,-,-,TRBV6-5,CASSYPQGSGELFF,TGTGCCAGCAGTTACCCCCAGGGTTCCGGGGAGCTGTTTTTT
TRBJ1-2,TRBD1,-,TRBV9,CASSVAGTVPSNYGYTF,TGTGCCAGCAGCGTAGCCGGGACAGTTCCCTCTAACTATGGCTACACCTTC
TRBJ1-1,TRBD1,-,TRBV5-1,CASSFRQGEMNTEAFF,TGCGCCAGCAGCTTCCGACAGGGGGAGATGAACACTGAAGCTTTCTTT
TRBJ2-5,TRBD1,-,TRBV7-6,CASTWGTGGAEETQYF,TGTGCCAGCACCTGGGGGACAGGGGGCGCGGAGGAGACCCAGTACTTC
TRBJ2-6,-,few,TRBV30,CAWSVGGTSSGANVLTF,TGTGCCTGGAGTGTCGGCGGGACGAGCTCTGGGGCCAACGTCCTGACTTTC
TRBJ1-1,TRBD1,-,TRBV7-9,CASSPGTGGKNTEAFF,TGTGCCAGCAGCCCCGGGACAGGGGGCAAGAACACTGAAGCTTTCTTT
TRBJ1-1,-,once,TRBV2,CASSGDKVAEAFF,TGTGCCAGCAGTGGGGACAAGGTGGCTGAAGCTTTCTTT
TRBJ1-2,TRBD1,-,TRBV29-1,CSAIIQGGANYGYTF,TGCAGCGCTATTATACAGGGGGGAGCTAACTATGGCTACACCTTC
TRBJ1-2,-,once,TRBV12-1,CASSNYPSFGGYTF,TGTGCCAGCAGCAATTACCCCAGTTTTGGTGGCTACACCTTC
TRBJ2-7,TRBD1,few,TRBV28,CASSLVQGDYEQYF,TGTGCCAGCAGTTTAGTTCAGGGGGACTACGAGCAGTACTTC
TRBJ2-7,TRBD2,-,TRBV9,CASSGGLAGSYEQYF,TGTGCCAGCAGCGGGGGACTAGCGGGGAGCTACGAGCAGTACTTC
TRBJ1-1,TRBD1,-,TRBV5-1,CASSLEGQGRAEAFF,TGCGCCAGCAGCTTGGAAGGACAGGGTCGCGCTGAAGCTTTCTTT
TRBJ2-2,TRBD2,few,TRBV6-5,CASSTLAGISGELFF,TGTGCCAGCAGCACACTAGCGGGAATATCCGGGGAGCTGTTTTTT
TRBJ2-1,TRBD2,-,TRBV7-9,CASSLLRLAGAGDEQFF,TGTGCCAGCAGCCTCCTAAGGCTAGCGGGGGCCGGGGATGAGCAGTTCTTC
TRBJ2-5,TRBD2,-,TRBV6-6,CASSYGGEQETQYF,TGTGCCAGCAGTTATGGGGGGGAACAAGAGACCCAGTACTTC
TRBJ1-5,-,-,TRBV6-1,CASTREASLNQPQHF,TGTGCCAGCACTCGGGAGGCTTCTCTTAATCAGCCCCAGCATTTT
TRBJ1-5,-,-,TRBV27,CASSLGTNSNQPQHF,TGTGCCAGCAGTTTGGGGACTAATAGCAATCAGCCCCAGCATTTT
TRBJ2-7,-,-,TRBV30,CAWSVGASSYEQYF,TGTGCCTGGAGTGTGGGCGCGAGCTCCTACGAGCAGTACTTC
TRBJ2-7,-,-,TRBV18,CASSPPKPTGASYEQYF,TGTGCCAGCTCACCTCCCAAACCGACAGGAGCCTCCTACGAGCAGTACTTC
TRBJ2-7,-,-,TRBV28,CASSFSSYEQYF,TGTGCCAGCAGTTTCTCGAGCTACGAGCAGTACTTC
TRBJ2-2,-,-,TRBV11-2,CASSITNNRVGGELFF,TGTGCCAGCAGCATAACCAACAACAGGGTGGGCGGGGAGCTGTTTTTT
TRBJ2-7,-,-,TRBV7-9,CSIYSGPGVQYF,TGTTCCATTTACTCTGGACCGGGGGTGCAGTACTTC
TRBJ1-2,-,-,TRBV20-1,CSARDHTGYTF,TGCAGTGCTAGAGATCACACCGGCTACACCTTC
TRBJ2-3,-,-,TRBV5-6,CASSLGLEYTDTQYF,TGTGCCAGCAGCTTGGGACTAGAATACACAGATACGCAGTATTTT
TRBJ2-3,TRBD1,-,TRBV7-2,CASSLGQGGRDTQYF,TGTGCCAGCAGCTTAGGACAGGGGGGAAGGGATACGCAGTATTTT
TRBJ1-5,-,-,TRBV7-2,CASSLGGRSNQPQHF,TGTGCCAGCAGCTTAGGAGGGCGTAGCAATCAGCCCCAGCATTTT
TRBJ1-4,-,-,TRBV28,CASRSSGEAEKLFF,TGTGCCAGCAGGTCCTCGGGGGAGGCTGAAAAACTGTTTTTT
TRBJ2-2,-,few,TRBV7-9,CASSSTLTRPNTGELFF,TGTGCCAGCAGCTCAACTCTGACTAGACCAAACACCGGGGAGCTGTTTTTT
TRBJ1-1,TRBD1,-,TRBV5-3,CARSLGTGPQGWNTEAFF,TGTGCCAGAAGCCTCGGGACAGGGCCTCAGGGCTGGAACACTGAAGCTTTCTTT
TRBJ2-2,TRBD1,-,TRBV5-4,CASSQDRGRTGELFF,TGTGCCAGCAGCCAGGACAGGGGGCGCACCGGGGAGCTGTTTTTT
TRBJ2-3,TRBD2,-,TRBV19,CASSIGGGGTDTQYF,TGTGCCAGTAGTATAGGGGGCGGGGGTACAGATACGCAGTATTTT
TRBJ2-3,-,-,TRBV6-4,CASSLQGADTQYF,TGTGCCAGCAGTCTACAGGGAGCAGATACGCAGTATTTT
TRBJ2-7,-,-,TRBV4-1,CASSQDGSGPYYEQYF,TGCGCCAGCAGCCAAGATGGGTCAGGCCCATACTACGAGCAGTACTTC
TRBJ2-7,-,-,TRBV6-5,CATKYGVEEDEQYF,TGTGCCACCAAGTACGGTGTGGAGGAAGACGAGCAGTACTTC
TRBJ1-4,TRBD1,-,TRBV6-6,CASSPGTVLNEKLFF,TGTGCCAGCAGCCCCGGGACAGTCCTTAATGAAAAACTGTTTTTT
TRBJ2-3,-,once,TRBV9,CASSVIAGGGTDTQYF,TGTGCCAGCAGCGTAATCGCGGGTGGGGGCACAGATACGCAGTATTTT
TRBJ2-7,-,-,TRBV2,CASGPQGGGYEQYF,TGTGCCAGCGGCCCCCAAGGGGGTGGCTACGAGCAGTACTTC
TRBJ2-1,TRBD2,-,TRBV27,CGTGGSSYNEQFF,TGTGGTACCGGCGGGAGCTCCTACAATGAGCAGTTCTTC
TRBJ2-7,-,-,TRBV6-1,CASSNGQISYEQYF,TGTGCCAGCAGCAACGGACAGATCTCCTACGAGCAGTACTTC
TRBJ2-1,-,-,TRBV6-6,CASSYVLDYNEQFF,TGTGCCAGCAGTTACGTGCTAGACTACAATGAGCAGTTCTTC
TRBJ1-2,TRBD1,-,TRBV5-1,CASSLEGAGNYGYTF,TGCGCCAGCAGCTTGGAGGGGGCCGGAAACTATGGCTACACCTTC
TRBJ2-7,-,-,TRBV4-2,CASSQTGALNYEQYF,TGTGCCAGCAGCCAAACAGGAGCCTTGAACTACGAGCAGTACTTC